This passage covers 23 T cell receptor beta chains from one sample sequenced in a study of T cells in Graves' hyperthyroidism and ophthalmopathy. RNA transcripts provided the source from which TCR beta CDR3 regions were amplified. First-round RT-PCR with HTBI primers amplified the TCR CDR3 region. Using its own MiXCR run on the multiplex PCR reads, TCRdb lists one record per CDR3 protein. The sample has 300,000 to 450,000 distinct CDR3 sequences; 20% to 30% are singletons. Sequencing was performed on blood. The receptors originated from a man aged 45 to 65 with Graves' hyperthyroidism.

The genes are TRBV4-1 and TRBJ1-6; D ambiguous. Trimming stripped 0 bases from V and 6 bases from J, with 12 bases between. Germline loops: CDR1 MGHRA, CDR2 YSYEKL. This CDR3 contains 16 residues. DNA of the CDR3: TGCGCCAGCAGCCAAGATGCGGGGTTCCTTAATTCACCCCTCCACTTT. Translation gives CASSQDAGFLNSPLHF.

This clonotype has ten or more counts. The V call is TRBV11-2, the J call TRBJ2-5; D not certain. This CDR3 has 15 amino acids. CDR1 and CDR2 (germline): SGHAT, FQNNGV. V was clipped by 4 bases and J by 2 bases, with 14 bases between them. CDR3 region: CASSSRVAEQETQYF. CDR3 bases: TGTGCCAGCAGCTCAAGGGTGGCTGAACAAGAGACCCAGTACTTC.

V is TRBV6-5 and J is TRBJ2-1, with D perhaps TRBD1 or TRBD2 (5 bases each). Between the trimmed V and J ends, which lost 0 bases and 2 bases, there was a span of 11 bases. CDR1 MNHEY and CDR2 SVGAGI come from the germline V gene. CDR3 length: 16 residues. The CDR3 sequence is CASSYSSGTTYNEQFF. The CDR3 DNA reads TGTGCCAGCAGTTACTCATCCGGGACCACCTACAATGAGCAGTTCTTC.

This clonotype was recorded once. V usage is TRBV7-9 and J usage is TRBJ2-2, with D possibly being TRBD1 (7 bases). CDR1 is SEHNR and CDR2 is FQNEAQ in the germline V gene (reference sequence). CDR3 length: 15 amino acids. V was cut by 3 bases and J by 6 bases, with 14 bases left in between. The DNA for the CDR3 is TGTGCCAGCAGCTTGCGACAGGGAGGCGCCGGGGAGCTGTTTTTT. Protein product: CASSLRQGGAGELFF.

This chain uses TRBV29-1 with TRBJ2-7; D unclear. The germline V gene has CDR1 SQVTM and CDR2 ANQGSEA. This CDR3 contains 11 residues. The V and J ends lost 2 bases and 6 bases respectively, with 8 bases between them. The CDR3: CSVEWWGEQYF. The CDR3 DNA follows: TGCAGCGTTGAATGGTGGGGCGAGCAGTACTTC.

This clonotype was recorded at least ten times. The gene calls are TRBV24-1 and TRBJ1-5, with 8 positions matching TRBD1. Germline-derived CDR1 and CDR2 are KGHDR and SFDVKD. V gave up 10 bases and J gave up 3 bases; unmatched junction bases: 4. The CDR3 runs 13 residues. This CDR3 is CATQGANNQPQHF. The CDR3 region has the DNA TGTGCCACGCAGGGGGCGAACAATCAGCCCCAGCATTTT.

This clonotype came up many times. This chain connects TRBV7-3 to TRBJ2-3, with 14 bases that match TRBD2. V lost 3 bases and J lost 4; bases outside the gene matches: 3. The CDR3 is made up of 16 amino acids. Per germline, CDR1 SGHTA and CDR2 FQGTGA. In DNA, the CDR3 is TGTGCCAGCAGCTTCGGGACTAGCGGGAGTGCAGATACGCAGTATTTT. Translation: CASSFGTSGSADTQYF. The full variable domain, its missing parts supplied by reference TRBV7-3 and TRBJ2-3, is GAGVSQTPSNKVTEKGKYVELRCDPISGHTALYWYRQSLGQGPEFLIYFQGTGAADDSGLPNDRFFAVRPEGSVSTLKIQRTERGDSAVYLCASSFGTSGSADTQYFGPGTRLTVL.

A few counts support this clonotype. This chain joins TRBV5-5 and TRBJ2-1; D may be TRBD1 or TRBD2 (6 bases each). The CDR3 spans 16 residues. CDR1 and CDR2 from the germline V gene are SGHKS and YYEKEE (reference sequence). The V end was cut by 0 bases, the J end by 3 bases, with 13 bases between. This CDR3 is CASSLGGATFYNEQFF. The CDR3 DNA sequence: TGTGCCAGCAGCTTGGGGGGGGCGACATTCTACAATGAGCAGTTCTTC.

The rearrangement links TRBV20-1 to TRBJ1-2, with TRBD1 identical over 9 bases. The length of the CDR3 is 12 residues. With V trimmed by 5 bases and J by 7 bases, 5 bases remained unmatched. Germline values: CDR1 DFQATT, CDR2 SNEGSKA (reference sequence). The CDR3 DNA reads as TGCAGTGCTGGGACAGGGTTTACTGGCTACACCTTC. Translation gives CSAGTGFTGYTF.

The sample holds a few counts of this clonotype. The chain links TRBV9 to TRBJ2-2; perhaps D is TRBD1 or TRBD2 (5 bases each). V was pared by 0 bases and J by 9 bases, with 9 bases between. The germline V gene encodes CDR1 SGDLS and CDR2 YYNGEE. There are 13 residues in the CDR3. The CDR3 DNA reads TGTGCCAGCAGCGTAGTTGGGGGACGGGAGCTGTTTTTT. Its translation is CASSVVGGRELFF.

This clonotype was seen a few times. The rearrangement joins TRBV6-2 or TRBV6-3 to TRBJ1-6; no clear D. V was trimmed by 6 bases and J by 11 bases, leaving 8 bases between them. The CDR3 contains 11 residues. Germline CDR1 and CDR2: MNHEY and SVGEGT. For the CDR3, the DNA is TGTGCCAGCAGCTCTCAAGCACCCCTCCACTTT. Its protein is CASSSQAPLHF.

The rearrangement uses TRBV11-2 and TRBJ1-6; 8 positions agree with TRBD1. The germline CDR1 and CDR2 sequences are SGHAT and FQNNGV. The CDR3 consists of 15 residues. V gave up 6 bases and J gave up 7 bases; unmatched junction bases: 8. The DNA for the CDR3 is TGTGCCAGCAGTTCCCCCAGGGGGCGGAATTCACCCCTCCACTTT. This gives the protein CASSSPRGRNSPLHF.

Many counts were recorded for this clonotype. The chain employs TRBV7-9 and TRBJ2-5; TRBD2 agrees at 7 bases. The CDR3 is made up of 15 amino acids. Germline values: CDR1 SEHNR, CDR2 FQNEAQ (reference sequence). After removal of 3 bases from V and 2 bases from J, the junction contained 6 bases not matched to a gene. Here the CDR3 DNA reads TGTGCCAGCAGCTTCAGCGTCGGGGGGCAAGAGACCCAGTACTTC. Translation: CASSFSVGGQETQYF.

This clonotype was seen at least ten times. The chain combines TRBV27 with TRBJ1-1, with D perhaps matching TRBD1 (6 bases). Looked up from germline, CDR1 is MNHEY and CDR2 is SMNVEV (reference sequence). This CDR3 has 16 residues. Trimming removed 2 bases from V and 0 bases from J, with 13 bases in between. CDR3 protein: CASSLIPGAMNTEAFF. As DNA, the CDR3 is TGTGCCAGCAGTTTAATCCCAGGGGCCATGAACACTGAAGCTTTCTTT.

This clonotype was found a few times. The chain links TRBV7-9 to TRBJ2-4; the match to TRBD2 covers 9 bases. CDR3 length: 15 residues. The V gene's germline CDR1 is SEHNR and CDR2 FQNEAQ (reference sequence). The V segment lost 5 bases and the J segment 7 bases; nucleotides outside the gene matches: 9. CDR3 nucleotide sequence: TGTGCCAGCAGCAAGCTAGCGGGGAAGGCTAACATTCAGTACTTC. Translating gives CASSKLAGKANIQYF.

This clonotype has just a few counts. The rearrangement joins TRBV11-3 to TRBJ1-2, with D hard to call. CDR1 is SGHNT and CDR2 is YENEEA in the germline V gene. This CDR3 has 13 residues. The V end lost 1 base, the J end lost 8 bases, and 11 bases lay between the germline ends. CDR3 in amino acids: CASSLGRFDGYTF. The CDR3 DNA follows: TGTGCCAGCAGCTTAGGGCGGTTTGACGGCTACACCTTC.

This clonotype has just a few counts. The chain combines TRBV5-1 with TRBJ2-5, with 10 bases matching TRBD2. Germline assignment: CDR1 SGHRS and CDR2 YFSETQ. The CDR3 sequence is 15 residues long. With 4 bases clipped from V and 2 bases from J, the junction kept 5 bases outside the gene matches. The CDR3 DNA reads TGCGCCAGCAGCATACTAGCGGGAAGACAAGAGACCCAGTACTTC. Amino acid sequence: CASSILAGRQETQYF.

The V call is TRBV10-3, the J call TRBJ2-7; D is possibly TRBD1 (5 bases). CDR1 and CDR2 (germline): ENHRY, SYGVKD. Trimming cost V 4 bases and J 4 bases, with 8 bases left between them. The CDR3 length is 12 residues. CDR3 DNA sequence: TGTGCCATCAGTGTCTCAGGGTACGAGCAGTACTTC. It encodes CAISVSGYEQYF.

This clonotype was picked up one time. Being one base from a much bigger clone, this may be a read error. The rearrangement joins TRBV12-3 or TRBV12-4 to TRBJ2-7; TRBD2 might be the D (5 bases). The CDR3 sequence is 15 residues long. CDR3 DNA sequence: TGTGCCAGCAGTTTAGCGACGGGAAGCTCCTACGAGCAGCACTTC. Translation: CASSLATGSSYEQHF.

This clonotype was picked up a small number of times. The chain joins TRBV27 to TRBJ1-1; D might be TRBD1 (6 bases). Germline V lookup: CDR1 MNHEY, CDR2 SMNVEV (reference sequence). This CDR3 has 14 residues. V was clipped by 2 bases and J by 6 bases, with 13 bases between them. DNA for the CDR3: TGTGCCAGCAGTTTAGTCACAGGGTTCTCTGAAGCTTTCTTT. Protein: CASSLVTGFSEAFF.

This clonotype was counted at least ten times. The chain is built from TRBV3-1 and TRBJ1-2, with 10 bases matching TRBD1. The germline V gene encodes CDR1 LGHDT and CDR2 YNNKEL (reference sequence). This CDR3 has 15 residues. J lost 7 bases, V lost 4 bases, and 9 bases had no gene match. The DNA of the CDR3 is TGTGCCAGCAGCCCCCTGGGACAGGGGACGAGTGGCTACACCTTC. Translation: CASSPLGQGTSGYTF.

This clonotype occurred many times. J is TRBJ1-4 and V is TRBV18; tentative D call: TRBD1 (6 bases). V gave up 1 base and J gave up 7 bases, with 13 bases separating them. Germline lookup yields CDR1 KGHSH and CDR2 LQKENI. The CDR3 has 15 residues. CDR3 nucleotides: TGTGCCAGCTCACCACAGGCACAGGGTGGTGAAAAACTGTTTTTT. It encodes CASSPQAQGGEKLFF.

At least ten counts were recorded for this clonotype. The rearrangement links TRBV7-9 to TRBJ1-3; the D gene is possibly TRBD1 (5 bases). The CDR3 has 14 residues. Trimming took off 8 bases at V and 0 bases at J, with 11 bases between the two ends. Germline V lookup: CDR1 SEHNR, CDR2 FQNEAQ (reference sequence). The CDR3: CASALGGSGNTIYF. In nucleotides, the CDR3 is TGTGCCAGCGCCCTGGGGGGCTCTGGAAACACCATATATTTT.